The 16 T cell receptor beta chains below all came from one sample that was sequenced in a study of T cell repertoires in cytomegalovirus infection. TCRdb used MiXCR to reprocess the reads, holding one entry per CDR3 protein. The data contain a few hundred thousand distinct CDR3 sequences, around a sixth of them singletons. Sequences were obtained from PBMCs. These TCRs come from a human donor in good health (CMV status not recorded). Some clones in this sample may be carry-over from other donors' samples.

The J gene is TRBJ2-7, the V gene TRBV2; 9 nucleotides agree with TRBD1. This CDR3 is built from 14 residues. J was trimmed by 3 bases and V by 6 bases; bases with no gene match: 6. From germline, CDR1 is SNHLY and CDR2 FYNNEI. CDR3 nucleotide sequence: TGTGCCAGCAGGGGACAGGGCGGAAGCTACGAGCAGTACTTC. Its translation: CASRGQGGSYEQYF.

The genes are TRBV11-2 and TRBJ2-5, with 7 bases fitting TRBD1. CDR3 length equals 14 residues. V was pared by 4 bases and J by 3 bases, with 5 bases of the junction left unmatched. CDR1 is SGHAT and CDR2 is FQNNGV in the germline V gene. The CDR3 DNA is TGTGCCAGCAGCTCATGGGACAGAGAAGAGACCCAGTACTTC. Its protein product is CASSSWDREETQYF.

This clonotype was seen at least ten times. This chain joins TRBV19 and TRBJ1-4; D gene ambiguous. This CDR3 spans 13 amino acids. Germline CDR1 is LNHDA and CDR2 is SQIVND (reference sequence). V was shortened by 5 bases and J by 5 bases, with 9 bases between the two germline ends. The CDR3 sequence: CASSSNINEKLFF. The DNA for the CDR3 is TGTGCCAGTAGTTCCAACATCAATGAAAAACTGTTTTTT.

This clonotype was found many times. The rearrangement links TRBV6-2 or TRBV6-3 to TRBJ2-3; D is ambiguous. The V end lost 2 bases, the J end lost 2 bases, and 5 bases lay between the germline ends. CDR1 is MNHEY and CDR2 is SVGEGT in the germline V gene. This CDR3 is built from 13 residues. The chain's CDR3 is CASSYANTDTQYF. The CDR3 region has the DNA TGTGCCAGCAGTTACGCTAACACAGATACGCAGTATTTT.

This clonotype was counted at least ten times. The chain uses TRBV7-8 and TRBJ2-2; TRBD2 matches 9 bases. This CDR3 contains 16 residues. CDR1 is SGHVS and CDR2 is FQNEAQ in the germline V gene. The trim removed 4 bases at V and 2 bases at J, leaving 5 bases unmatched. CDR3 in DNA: TGTGCCAGCAGCTCCCTAGCGGGGCGCAACACCGGGGAGCTGTTTTTT. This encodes CASSSLAGRNTGELFF.

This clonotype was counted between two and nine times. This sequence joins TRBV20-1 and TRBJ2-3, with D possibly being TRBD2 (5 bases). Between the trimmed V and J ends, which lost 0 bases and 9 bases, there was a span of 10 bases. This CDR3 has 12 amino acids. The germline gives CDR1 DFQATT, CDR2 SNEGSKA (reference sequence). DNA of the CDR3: TGCAGTGCTAGAGATCGGGGTCCAACGCAGTATTTT. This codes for CSARDRGPTQYF.

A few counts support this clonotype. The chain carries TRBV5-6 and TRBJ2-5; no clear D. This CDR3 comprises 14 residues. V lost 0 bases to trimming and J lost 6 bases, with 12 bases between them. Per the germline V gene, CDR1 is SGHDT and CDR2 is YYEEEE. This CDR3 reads CASSLGRARKTQYF. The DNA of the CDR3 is TGTGCCAGCAGCTTGGGGAGAGCTAGAAAGACCCAGTACTTC.

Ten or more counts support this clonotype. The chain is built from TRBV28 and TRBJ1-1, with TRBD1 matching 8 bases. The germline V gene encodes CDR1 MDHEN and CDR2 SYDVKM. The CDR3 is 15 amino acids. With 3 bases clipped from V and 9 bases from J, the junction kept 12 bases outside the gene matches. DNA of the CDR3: TGTGCCAGCAGTTTCCCCGGACAGGGACGGTTCAAAGCTTTCTTT. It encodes CASSFPGQGRFKAFF.

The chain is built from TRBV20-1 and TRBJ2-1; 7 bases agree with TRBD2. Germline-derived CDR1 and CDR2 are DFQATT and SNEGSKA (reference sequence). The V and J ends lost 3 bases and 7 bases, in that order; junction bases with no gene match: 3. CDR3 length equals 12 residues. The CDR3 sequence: CSASRGGNEQFF. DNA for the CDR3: TGCAGTGCTAGCCGGGGAGGGAATGAGCAGTTCTTC.

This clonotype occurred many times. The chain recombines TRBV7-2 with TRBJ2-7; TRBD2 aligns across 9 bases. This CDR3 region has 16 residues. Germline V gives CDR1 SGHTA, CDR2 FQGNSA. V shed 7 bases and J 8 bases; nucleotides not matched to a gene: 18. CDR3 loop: CASIRSGGGGVGKQYF. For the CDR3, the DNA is TGTGCCAGCATCAGGTCCGGGGGCGGGGGGGTAGGCAAGCAGTACTTC.

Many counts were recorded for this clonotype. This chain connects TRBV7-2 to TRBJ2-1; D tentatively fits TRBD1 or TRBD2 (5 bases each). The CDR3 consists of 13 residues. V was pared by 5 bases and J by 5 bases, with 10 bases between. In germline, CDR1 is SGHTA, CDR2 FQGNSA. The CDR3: CASSRDGDNEQFF. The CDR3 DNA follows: TGTGCCAGCAGCCGGGACGGGGACAATGAGCAGTTCTTC. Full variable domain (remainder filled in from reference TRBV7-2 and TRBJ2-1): GAGVSQSPSNKVTEKGKDVELRCDPISGHTALYWYRQSLGQGLEFLIYFQGNSAPDKSGLPSDRFSAERTGGSVSTLTIQRTQQEDSAVYLCASSRDGDNEQFFGPGTRLTVL.

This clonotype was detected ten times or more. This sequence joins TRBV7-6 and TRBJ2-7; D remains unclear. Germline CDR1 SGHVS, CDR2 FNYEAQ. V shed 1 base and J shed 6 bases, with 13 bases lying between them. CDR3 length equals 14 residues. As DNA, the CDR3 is TGTGCCAGCAGCTTAGGTTCGGCCTTCGGCGAGCAGTACTTC. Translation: CASSLGSAFGEQYF.

CDR3 residues: CASSTQTSGGADTQYF. Here the CDR3 DNA reads TGTGCCAGCAGCACCCAGACTAGCGGGGGGGCGGATACGCAGTATTTT. V gene TRBV7-9 combines with J gene TRBJ2-3, with 14 positions matching TRBD2. This CDR3 is 16 amino acids long. CDR1 is SEHNR and CDR2 is FQNEAQ in the germline V gene (reference sequence). After removal of 5 bases from V and 6 bases from J, the junction contained 7 bases not matched to a gene.

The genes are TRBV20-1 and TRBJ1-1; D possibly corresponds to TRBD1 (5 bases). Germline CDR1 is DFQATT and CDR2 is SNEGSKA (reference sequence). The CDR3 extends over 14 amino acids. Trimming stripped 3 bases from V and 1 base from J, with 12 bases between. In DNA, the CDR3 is TGCAGTGCTAGCTGGGACCCCCGGAACACTGAAGCTTTCTTT. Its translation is CSASWDPRNTEAFF.

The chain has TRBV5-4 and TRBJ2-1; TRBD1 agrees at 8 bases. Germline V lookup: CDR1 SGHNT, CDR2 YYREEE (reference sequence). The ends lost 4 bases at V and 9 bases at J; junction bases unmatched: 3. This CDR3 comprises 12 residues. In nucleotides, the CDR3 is TGTGCCAGCAGCGAAGACAGGGGTGAGCAGTTCTTC. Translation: CASSEDRGEQFF. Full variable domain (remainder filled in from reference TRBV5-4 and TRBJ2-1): ETGVTQSPTHLIKTRGQQVTLRCSSQSGHNTVSWYQQALGQGPQFIFQYYREEENGRGNFPPRFSGLQFPNYSSELNVNALELDDSALYLCASSEDRGEQFFGPGTRLTVL.

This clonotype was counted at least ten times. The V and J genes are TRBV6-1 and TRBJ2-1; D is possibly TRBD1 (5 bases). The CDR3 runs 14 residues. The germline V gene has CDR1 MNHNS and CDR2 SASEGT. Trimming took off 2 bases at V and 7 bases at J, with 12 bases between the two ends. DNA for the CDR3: TGTGCCAGCAGTGAACAGGGTGCGCTGAATGAGCAGTTCTTC. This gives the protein CASSEQGALNEQFF.